This TCR beta chain was obtained from a study of T-cell memory formation after mild COVID-19. Study context: TCR clusters showed largely donor specificity.

The table lists this clonotype with a few counts. The V gene lost 2 bases and the J gene lost 2 bases, with 11 bases spanning the gap. This CDR3 contains 15 residues. The germline V gene has CDR1 SGDLS and CDR2 YYNGEE. Constant-segment primers served in 5'RACE that generated TCR alpha and TCR beta cDNA libraries bearing sample barcodes and UMIs. Each CDR3 protein is one row after TCRdb ran MiXCR on the 5' RACE reads. The table has just over 350,000 distinct CDR3 sequences, roughly 14% seen once; the top ten hold about 22%. The receptor was derived from a man aged 18-30 years who had mild COVID-19 (a few samples of this study predate the infection). Cell type and time point are not known. The chain uses TRBV9 and TRBJ1-5; D remains ambiguous. The sequencing sample was made of PBMCs or a T cell subset sorted from them (not recorded which). The CDR3 loop is CASSVPEPGNQPQHF. CDR3 nucleotide sequence: TGTGCCAGCAGCGTGCCAGAACCTGGCAATCAGCCCCAGCATTTT. Supplemented by reference TRBV9 and TRBJ1-5, the full variable domain reads DSGVTQTPKHLITATGQRVTLRCSPRSGDLSVYWYQQSLDQGLQFLIQYYNGEERAKGNILERFSAQQFPDLHSELNLSSLELGDSALYFCASSVPEPGNQPQHFGDGTRLSIL.